The clone carrying this TCR beta chain was counted a single time. This sample is part of a study of PD-1 blockade in classical Hodgkin lymphoma. In every patient, relapse followed autologous stem cell transplantation, while exposure to brentuximab vedotin differed. Generated by immunoSEQ multiplex PCR, the TCRdb table keeps only in-frame clones and is missing some. The profile covers fewer than 30,000 clones, with around four fifths appearing a single time and 20% to 25% taken by the ten largest. The ends were cut back, 7 bases at V and 0 bases at J, with 13 bases in the middle. CDR1 is MRHNA, CDR2 SNTAGT, per germline. This CDR3 contains 14 residues.

This TCR was sampled from a human donor with classical Hodgkin lymphoma. This chain links TRBV6-4 with TRBJ2-7, with D perhaps matching TRBD2 (5 bases). Sequencing used peripheral blood mononuclear cells (PBMCs), obtained before the second cycle of nivolumab. CDR3 loop: CASKRHPSSYEQYF. The CDR3 region has the DNA TGTGCCAGCAAGCGGCACCCCAGCTCCTACGAGCAGTACTTC.